This TCR beta chain was identified during a study of blood T cell repertoires in COVID-19. In the study overall: The study drew acute and convalescent COVID-19 samples from the United States, Italy and Spain. PBMCs, B-cell-depleted T cells, or T cells provided the cDNA or gDNA that made up the material.

During active infection, Seattle patients enrolled and were then monitored through disease. In the study's own analysis: Reference gene primer amplification gave nucleated cell count estimates. Assay used: immunoSEQ multiplex PCR; TCRdb lists only in-frame clones, some missing. V and J calls and clone size are those listed in that table; D and trimming were worked out from the DNA. Of more than 85,000 clones detected, just under 95% appear once; the ten largest clones hold 1.5% to 2.5%. Germline V gene sequence: CDR1 LNHDA, CDR2 SQIVND (reference sequence). The CDR3 runs 15 residues. V gave up 4 bases and J gave up 8 bases, with 18 bases separating them.

This chain links TRBV19 with TRBJ1-5; a possible D gene is TRBD1 (5 bases). The sequence was obtained from a woman in her forties or fifties with COVID-19, enrolled during active disease. The sequenced material came from peripheral blood. The CDR3 protein is CASSTSGTGVEPQHF. CDR3 coding DNA: TGTGCCAGTAGTACTTCCGGGACGGGGGTTGAGCCCCAGCATTTT.